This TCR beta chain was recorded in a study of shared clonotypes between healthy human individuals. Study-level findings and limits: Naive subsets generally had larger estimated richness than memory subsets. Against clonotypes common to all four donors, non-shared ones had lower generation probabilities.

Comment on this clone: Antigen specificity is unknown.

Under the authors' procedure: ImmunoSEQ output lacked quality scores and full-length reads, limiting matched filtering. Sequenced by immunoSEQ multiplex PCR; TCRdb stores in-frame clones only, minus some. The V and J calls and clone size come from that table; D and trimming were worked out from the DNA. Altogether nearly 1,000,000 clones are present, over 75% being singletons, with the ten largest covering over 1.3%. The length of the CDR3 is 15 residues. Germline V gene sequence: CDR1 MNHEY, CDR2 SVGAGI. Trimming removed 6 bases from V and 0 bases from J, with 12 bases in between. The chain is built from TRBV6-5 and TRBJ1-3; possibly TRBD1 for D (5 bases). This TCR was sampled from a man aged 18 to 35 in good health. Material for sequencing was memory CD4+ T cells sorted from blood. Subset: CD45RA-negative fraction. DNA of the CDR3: TGTGCCAGCAGGTCTCAGGGCGGCTCTGGAAACACCATATATTTT. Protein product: CASRSQGGSGNTIYF.